This TCR beta chain was captured by sequencing in a study of T cell responses to AZD1222 COVID-19 vaccine. Study findings and constraints: Spike-specific TCR breadth and depth went up after people got two AZD1222 doses. Nearly half of spike-specific TCRs reportedly target variant regions that are unmutated in the B.1.351 and B.1.1.7 variants. Repertoire sampling happened only post peak T cell response. Seropositive at baseline were only a handful of AZD1222 recipients.

Measured with immunoSEQ multiplex PCR; TCRdb has only the in-frame clones, and not every one. The sample has 70,000 to 85,000 clones, nearly 85% seen once. Of note for this clone: Its antigen is currently unknown.

The CDR3 is made up of 15 amino acids. The V and J ends lost 6 bases and 0 bases, in that order; junction bases with no gene match: 8. CDR1 SNHLY and CDR2 FYNNEI come from the germline V gene. This chain links TRBV2 with TRBJ2-7; 7 nucleotides match TRBD1. The TCR sequence derives from an adult in good health. The input for sequencing was peripheral blood, taken on day 0 of AZD1222 vaccination. CDR3 nucleotides: TGTGCCAGCAGGATGACAGGGATCGGCTCCTACGAGCAGTACTTC. Amino acids: CASRMTGIGSYEQYF.